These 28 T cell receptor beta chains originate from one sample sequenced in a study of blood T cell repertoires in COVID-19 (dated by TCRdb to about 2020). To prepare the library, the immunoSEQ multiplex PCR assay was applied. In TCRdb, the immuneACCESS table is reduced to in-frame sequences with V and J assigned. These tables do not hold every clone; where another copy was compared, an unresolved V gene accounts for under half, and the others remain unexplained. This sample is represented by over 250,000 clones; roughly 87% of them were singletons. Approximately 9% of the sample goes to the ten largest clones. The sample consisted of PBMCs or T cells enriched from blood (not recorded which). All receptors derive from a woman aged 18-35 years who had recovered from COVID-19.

As DNA, the CDR3 is TGTGCCAGTAGTATCGACAGGGACAATGAGCAGTTCTTC. Translation gives CASSIDRDNEQFF. The chain links TRBV19 to TRBJ2-1; TRBD1 matches at 7 bases. CDR3 size: 13 residues. The germline V gene has CDR1 LNHDA and CDR2 SQIVND (reference sequence). Trimming cost V 3 bases and J 5 bases; bases outside gene matches: 1.

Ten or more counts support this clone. The CDR3: CASSVAYRFQPQHF. As DNA, the CDR3 is TGTGCCAGCAGCGTAGCCTACCGTTTTCAGCCCCAGCATTTT. The chain links TRBV9 to TRBJ1-5; no clear D gene. Per germline, CDR1 SGDLS and CDR2 YYNGEE. The CDR3 loop spans 14 amino acids. With 0 bases removed from V and 6 bases from J, the gap between germline ends came to 10 bases.

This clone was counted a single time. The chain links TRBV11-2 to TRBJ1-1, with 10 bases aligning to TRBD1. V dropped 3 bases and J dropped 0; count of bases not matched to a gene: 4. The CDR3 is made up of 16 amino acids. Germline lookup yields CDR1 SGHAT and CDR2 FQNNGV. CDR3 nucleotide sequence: TGTGCCAGCAGCTTGGGTGGGACAGGGGTGAACACTGAAGCTTTCTTT. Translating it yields CASSLGGTGVNTEAFF. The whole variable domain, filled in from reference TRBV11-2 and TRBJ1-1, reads EAGVAQSPRYKIIEKRQSVAFWCNPISGHATLYWYQQILGQGPKLLIQFQNNGVVDDSQLPKDRFSAERLKGVDSTLKIQPAKLEDSAVYLCASSLGGTGVNTEAFFGQGTRLTVV.

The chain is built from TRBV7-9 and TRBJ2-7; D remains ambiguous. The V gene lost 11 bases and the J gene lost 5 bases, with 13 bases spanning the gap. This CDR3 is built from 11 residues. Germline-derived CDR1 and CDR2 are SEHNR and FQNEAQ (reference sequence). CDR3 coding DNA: TGTGCCTCCGCTCCCGGTCACGAGCAGTACTTC. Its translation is CASAPGHEQYF.

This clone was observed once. CDR3 sequence reads: CASSQETGQGFQPQHF. In nucleotides, the CDR3 is TGCGCCAGCAGCCAAGAAACGGGACAGGGTTTTCAGCCCCAGCATTTT. The chain employs TRBV4-3 and TRBJ1-5, with TRBD1 identical over 9 bases. The germline V gene encodes CDR1 LGHNA and CDR2 YSLEER. Trimming removed 0 bases from V and 6 bases from J; junction bases left unmatched: 6. The CDR3 is 16 amino acids.

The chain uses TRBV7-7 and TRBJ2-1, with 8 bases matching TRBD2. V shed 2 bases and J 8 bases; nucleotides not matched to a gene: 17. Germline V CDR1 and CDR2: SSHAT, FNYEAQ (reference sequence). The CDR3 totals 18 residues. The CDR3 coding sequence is TGTGCCAGCAGCTTAAAGTCAGTGGGACGGGGGGGACGCGATGAGCAGTTCTTC. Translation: CASSLKSVGRGGRDEQFF. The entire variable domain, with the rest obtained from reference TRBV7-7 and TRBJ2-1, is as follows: GAGVSQSPRYKVTKRGQDVTLRCDPISSHATLYWYQQALGQGPEFLTYFNYEAQPDKSGLPSDRFSAERPEGSISTLTIQRTEQRDSAMYRCASSLKSVGRGGRDEQFFGPGTRLTVL.

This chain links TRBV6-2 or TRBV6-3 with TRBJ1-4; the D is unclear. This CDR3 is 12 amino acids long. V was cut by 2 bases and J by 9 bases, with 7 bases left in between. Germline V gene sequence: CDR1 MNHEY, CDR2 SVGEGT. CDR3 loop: CASSYEFQKLFF. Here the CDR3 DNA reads TGTGCCAGCAGTTACGAGTTTCAAAAACTGTTTTTT.

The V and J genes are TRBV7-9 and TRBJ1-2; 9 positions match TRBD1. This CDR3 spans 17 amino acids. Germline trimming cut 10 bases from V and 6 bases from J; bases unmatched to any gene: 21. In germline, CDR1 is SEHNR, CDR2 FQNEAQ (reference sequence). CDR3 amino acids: CATTDSRDRVYTDGYTF. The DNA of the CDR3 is TGTGCCACCACCGACTCCCGGGACAGGGTTTATACGGATGGCTACACCTTC. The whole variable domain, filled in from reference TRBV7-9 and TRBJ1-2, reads DTGVSQNPRHKITKRGQNVTFRCDPISEHNRLYWYRQTLGQGPEFLTYFQNEAQLEKSRLLSDRFSAERPKGSFSTLEIQRTEQGDSAMYLCATTDSRDRVYTDGYTFGSGTRLTVV.

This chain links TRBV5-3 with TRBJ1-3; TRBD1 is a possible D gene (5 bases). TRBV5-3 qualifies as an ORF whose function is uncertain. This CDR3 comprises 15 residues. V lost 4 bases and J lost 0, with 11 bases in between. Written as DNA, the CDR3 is TGTGCCAGAAGCGGTGCCAGGGACTCTGGAAACACCATATATTTT. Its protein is CARSGARDSGNTIYF.

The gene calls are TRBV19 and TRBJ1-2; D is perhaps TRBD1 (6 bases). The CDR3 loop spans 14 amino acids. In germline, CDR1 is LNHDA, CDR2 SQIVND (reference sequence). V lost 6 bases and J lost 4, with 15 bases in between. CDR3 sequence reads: CASSTGTFGYGYTF. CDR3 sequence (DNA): TGTGCCAGTAGCACCGGGACATTTGGCTATGGCTACACCTTC.

The CDR3 region is CASSKCAGTEAFF. CDR3 nucleotide sequence: TGTGCCAGCAGCAAATGTGCGGGCACTGAAGCTTTCTTT. V gene TRBV21-1 combines with J gene TRBJ1-1. TRBV21-1 is a pseudogene locus. The length of the CDR3 is 13 residues.

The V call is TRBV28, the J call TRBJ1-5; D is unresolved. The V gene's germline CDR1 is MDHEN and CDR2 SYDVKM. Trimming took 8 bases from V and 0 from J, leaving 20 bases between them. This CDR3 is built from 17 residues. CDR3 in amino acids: CASSDPRGPYSNQPQHF. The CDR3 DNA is TGTGCCAGCTCAGACCCCCGGGGTCCTTATAGCAATCAGCCCCAGCATTTT.

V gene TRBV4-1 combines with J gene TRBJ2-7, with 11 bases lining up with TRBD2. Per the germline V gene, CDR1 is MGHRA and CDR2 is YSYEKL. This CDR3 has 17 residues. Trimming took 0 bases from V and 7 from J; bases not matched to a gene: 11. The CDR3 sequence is CASSQDPTSGRTGEQYF. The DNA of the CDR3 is TGCGCCAGCAGCCAAGATCCAACTAGCGGGAGAACGGGAGAGCAGTACTTC.

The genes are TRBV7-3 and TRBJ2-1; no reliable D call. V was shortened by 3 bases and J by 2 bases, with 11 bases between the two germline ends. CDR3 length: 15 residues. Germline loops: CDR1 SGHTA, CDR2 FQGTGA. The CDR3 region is CASSLYGGTYNEQFF. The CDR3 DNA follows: TGTGCCAGCAGCTTGTATGGCGGTACCTACAATGAGCAGTTCTTC.

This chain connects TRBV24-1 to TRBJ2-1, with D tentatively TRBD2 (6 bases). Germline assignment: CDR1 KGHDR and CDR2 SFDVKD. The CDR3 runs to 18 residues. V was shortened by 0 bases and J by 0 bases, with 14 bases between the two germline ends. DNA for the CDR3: TGTGCCACCAGTGATTTGGGGGTGGGGGGTAGCTCCTACAATGAGCAGTTCTTC. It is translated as CATSDLGVGGSSYNEQFF.

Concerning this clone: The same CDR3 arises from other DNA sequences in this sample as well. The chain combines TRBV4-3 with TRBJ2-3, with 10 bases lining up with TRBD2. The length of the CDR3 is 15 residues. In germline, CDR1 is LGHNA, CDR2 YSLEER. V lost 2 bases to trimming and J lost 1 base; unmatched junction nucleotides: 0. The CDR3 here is CASSQLAGGTDTQYF. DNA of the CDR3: TGCGCCAGCAGCCAACTAGCGGGGGGCACAGATACGCAGTATTTT.

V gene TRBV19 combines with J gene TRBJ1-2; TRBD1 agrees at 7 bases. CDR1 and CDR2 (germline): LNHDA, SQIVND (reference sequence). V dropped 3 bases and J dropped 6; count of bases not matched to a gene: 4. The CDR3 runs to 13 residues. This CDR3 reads CASSMTGRDGYTF. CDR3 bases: TGTGCCAGTAGTATGACAGGGAGAGATGGCTACACCTTC. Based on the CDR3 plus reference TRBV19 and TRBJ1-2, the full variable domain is DGGITQSPKYLFRKEGQNVTLSCEQNLNHDAMYWYRQDPGQGLRLIYYSQIVNDFQKGDIAEGYSVSREKKESFPLTVTSAQKNPTAFYLCASSMTGRDGYTFGSGTRLTVV.

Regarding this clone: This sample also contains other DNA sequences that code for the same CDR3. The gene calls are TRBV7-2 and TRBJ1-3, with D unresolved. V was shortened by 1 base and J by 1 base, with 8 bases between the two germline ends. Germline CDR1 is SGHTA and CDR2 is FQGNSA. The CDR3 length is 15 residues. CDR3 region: CASSLGRGSGNTIYF. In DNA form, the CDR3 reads TGTGCCAGCAGCTTAGGAAGAGGGTCTGGAAACACCATATATTTT.

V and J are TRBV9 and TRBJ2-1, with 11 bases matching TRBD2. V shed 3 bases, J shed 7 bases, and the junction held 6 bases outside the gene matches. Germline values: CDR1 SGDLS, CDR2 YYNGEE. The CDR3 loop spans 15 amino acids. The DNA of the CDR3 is TGTGCCAGCAGCGGAACTAGCGGGGGTTTAAATGAGCAGTTCTTC. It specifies CASSGTSGGLNEQFF.

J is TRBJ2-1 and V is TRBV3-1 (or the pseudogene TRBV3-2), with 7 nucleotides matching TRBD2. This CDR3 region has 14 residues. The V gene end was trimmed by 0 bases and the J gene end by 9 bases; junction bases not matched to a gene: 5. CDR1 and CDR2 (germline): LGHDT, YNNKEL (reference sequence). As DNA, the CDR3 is TGTGCCAGCAGCCAAGACGTTAGCGGGCGTGAGCAGTTCTTC. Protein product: CASSQDVSGREQFF.

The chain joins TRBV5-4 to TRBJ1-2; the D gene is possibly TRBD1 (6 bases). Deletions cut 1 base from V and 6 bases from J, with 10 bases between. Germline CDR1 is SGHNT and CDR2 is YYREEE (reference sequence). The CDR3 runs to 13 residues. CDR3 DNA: TGTGCCAGCAGCTTGACAGGGTGGGATGGCTACACCTTC. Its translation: CASSLTGWDGYTF.

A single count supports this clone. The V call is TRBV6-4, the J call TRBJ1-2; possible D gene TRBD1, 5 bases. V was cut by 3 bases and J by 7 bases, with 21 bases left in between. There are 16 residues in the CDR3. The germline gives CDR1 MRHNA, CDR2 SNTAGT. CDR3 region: CASSERVKGSGSGYTF. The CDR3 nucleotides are TGTGCCAGCAGTGAGAGGGTGAAGGGGAGCGGGAGTGGCTACACCTTC.

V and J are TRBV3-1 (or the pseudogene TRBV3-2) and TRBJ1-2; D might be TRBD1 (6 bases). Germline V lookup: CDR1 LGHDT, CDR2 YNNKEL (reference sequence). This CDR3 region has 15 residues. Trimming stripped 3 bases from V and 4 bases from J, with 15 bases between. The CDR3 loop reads CASSQLTPGVYGYTF. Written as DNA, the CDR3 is TGTGCCAGCAGCCAGCTAACACCAGGGGTCTATGGCTACACCTTC.

For the CDR3, the DNA is TGTGCCACCAGTGATTCAGAGGGTCAAGAGACCCAGTACTTC. Protein sequence: CATSDSEGQETQYF. The chain recombines TRBV24-1 with TRBJ2-5, with D possibly being TRBD2 (5 bases). The CDR3 is made up of 14 amino acids. Looked up from germline, CDR1 is KGHDR and CDR2 is SFDVKD. V gave up 2 bases and J gave up 2 bases, with 8 bases separating them.

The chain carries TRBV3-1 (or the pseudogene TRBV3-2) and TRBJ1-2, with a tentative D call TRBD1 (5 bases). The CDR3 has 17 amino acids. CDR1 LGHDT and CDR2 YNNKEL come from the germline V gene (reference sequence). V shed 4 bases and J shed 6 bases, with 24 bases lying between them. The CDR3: CASSRRTSRDVFHGYTF. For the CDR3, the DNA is TGTGCCAGCAGCCGACGGACGAGCAGGGATGTATTCCATGGCTACACCTTC.

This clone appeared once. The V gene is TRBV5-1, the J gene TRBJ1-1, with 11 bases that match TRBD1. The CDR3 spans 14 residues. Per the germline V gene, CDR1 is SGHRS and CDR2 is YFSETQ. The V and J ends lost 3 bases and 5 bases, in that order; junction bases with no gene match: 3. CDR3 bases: TGCGCCAGCAGCTGGGACAGGGGGGATACTGAAGCTTTCTTT. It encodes CASSWDRGDTEAFF.

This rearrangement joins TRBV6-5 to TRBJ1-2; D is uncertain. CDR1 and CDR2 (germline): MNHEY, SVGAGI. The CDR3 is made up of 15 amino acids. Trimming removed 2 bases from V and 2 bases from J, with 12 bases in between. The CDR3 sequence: CASSYRDYINYGYTF. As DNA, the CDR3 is TGTGCCAGCAGTTACCGGGATTATATAAACTATGGCTACACCTTC.

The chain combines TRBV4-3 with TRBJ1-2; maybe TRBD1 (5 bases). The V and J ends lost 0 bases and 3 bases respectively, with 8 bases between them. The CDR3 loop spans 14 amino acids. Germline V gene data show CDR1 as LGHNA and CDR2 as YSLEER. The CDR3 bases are TGCGCCAGCAGCCAAGATACAGGATACTATGGCTACACCTTC. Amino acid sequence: CASSQDTGYYGYTF.